This TCR beta chain was identified in a study of OX40 agonist ivuxolimab in advanced cancers. V was clipped by 6 bases and J by 2 bases, with 14 bases between them. The CDR3 is 14 amino acids. The germline V gene encodes CDR1 SEHNR and CDR2 FQNEAQ (reference sequence). Sampling times: baseline, cycle 4 day 1, cycle 7 day 1. TCRdb keeps only in-frame clones here, not all; method: immunoSEQ multiplex PCR. The profile shows about 68,000 clones, around 84% of them singletons. The TCR originated in an adult with an advanced solid tumor such as melanoma, head and neck, liver or kidney cancer. The sample was CD4+ or CD8+ T cells sorted from blood, taken in a trial of the OX40 agonist ivuxolimab. This rearrangement joins TRBV7-9 to TRBJ2-7; no clear D gene. CDR3 residues: CASSFGVGTYEQYF. The CDR3 DNA sequence: TGTGCCAGCAGTTTTGGAGTGGGGACCTACGAGCAGTACTTC.